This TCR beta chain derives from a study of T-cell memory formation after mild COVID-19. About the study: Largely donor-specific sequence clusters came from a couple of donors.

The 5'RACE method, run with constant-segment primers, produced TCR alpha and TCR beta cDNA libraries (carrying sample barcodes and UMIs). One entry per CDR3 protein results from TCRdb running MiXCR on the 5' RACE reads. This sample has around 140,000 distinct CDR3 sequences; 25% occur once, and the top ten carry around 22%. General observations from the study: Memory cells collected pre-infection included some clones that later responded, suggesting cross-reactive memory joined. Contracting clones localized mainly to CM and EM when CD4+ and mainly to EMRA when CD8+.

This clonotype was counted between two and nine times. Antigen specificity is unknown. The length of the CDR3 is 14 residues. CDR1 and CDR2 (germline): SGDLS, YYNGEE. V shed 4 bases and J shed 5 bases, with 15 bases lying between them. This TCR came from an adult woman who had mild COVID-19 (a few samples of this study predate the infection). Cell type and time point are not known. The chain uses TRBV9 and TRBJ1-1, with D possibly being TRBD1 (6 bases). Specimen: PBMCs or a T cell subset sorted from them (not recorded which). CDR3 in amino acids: CASSSTTGHTEAFF. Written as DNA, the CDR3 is TGTGCCAGCAGCTCAACGACAGGACATACTGAAGCTTTCTTT.